One T cell receptor (beta chain) is described in this entry. The antigen is undetermined. This sample was included in a study of shared clonotypes between healthy human individuals. Study-level background: Three plates were used per donor for CD4 naive, three for CD4 memory, two for CD8 naive and one for CD8 memory.

Donors were healthy HIV-negative adults without recently reported acute infections or vaccinations. In the authors' workflow: Junction-only sequences without quality scores came from ImmunoSEQ, so filtering differed. Profiling relied on immunoSEQ multiplex PCR, and the TCRdb table lists in-frame clones only, not all of them. That table is the source of V, J and clone size, and D and trimming were worked out from the DNA. The table includes about 1 million clones, under 80% detected once. The study's findings and limits: Clonotypes that were shared across a handful of donors made up around 5% of naive CD4 clonotypes.

Looked up from germline, CDR1 is MNHNY and CDR2 is SVGAGI (reference sequence). This CDR3 has 15 amino acids. The V segment lost 6 bases and the J segment 1 base; nucleotides outside the gene matches: 4. Sequencing was carried out using memory CD4+ T cells sorted from blood. The subset here: CD45RA-negative fraction. The receptor's source is a young man in good health. The chain recombines TRBV6-6 with TRBJ2-2, with 8 nucleotides matching TRBD1. Here the CDR3 DNA reads TGTGCCAGCAGAACGGGACAGGAGAACACCGGGGAGCTGTTTTTT. Protein sequence: CASRTGQENTGELFF.